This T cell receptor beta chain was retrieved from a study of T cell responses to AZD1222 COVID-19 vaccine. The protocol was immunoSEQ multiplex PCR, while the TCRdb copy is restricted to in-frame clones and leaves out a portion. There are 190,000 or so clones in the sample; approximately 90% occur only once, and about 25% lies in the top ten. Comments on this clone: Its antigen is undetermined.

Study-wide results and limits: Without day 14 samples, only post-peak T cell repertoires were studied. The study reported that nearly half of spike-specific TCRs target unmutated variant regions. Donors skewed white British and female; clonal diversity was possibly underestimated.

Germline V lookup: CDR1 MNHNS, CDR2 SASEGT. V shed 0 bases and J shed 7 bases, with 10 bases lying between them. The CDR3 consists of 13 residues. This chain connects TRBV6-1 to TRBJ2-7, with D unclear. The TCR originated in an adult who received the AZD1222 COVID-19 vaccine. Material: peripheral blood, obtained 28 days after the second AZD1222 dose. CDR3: CASSEAPPNEQYF. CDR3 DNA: TGTGCCAGCAGTGAAGCGCCCCCGAATGAGCAGTACTTC.